This passage covers 30 T cell receptor beta chains from one sample sequenced in a study of identical twins. TCRdb reanalysed the 5' RACE reads using MiXCR and keeps one entry per CDR3 protein. The sample gives about 250,000 distinct CDR3 sequences, 7.5% of which show up once; 5% to 6% is in the top ten. The data were also submitted as part of a second study, on yellow fever vaccine responses in identical twins.

The sequenced sample was CD8+ T cells sorted from blood. The source is a woman between 18 and 30 years old in good health.

The sample holds many counts of this clonotype. The chain couples TRBV12-3 or TRBV12-4 to TRBJ1-5; D is uncertain. Trimming left V 1 base short and J 7 bases short, with 8 bases between. The CDR3 has 13 amino acids. CDR3 protein: CASSLGLGQPQHF. The DNA for the CDR3 is TGTGCCAGCAGTTTAGGTTTGGGCCAGCCCCAGCATTTT.

The chain joins TRBV2 to TRBJ1-2; perhaps TRBD1 as D (5 bases). Trimming took 6 bases from V and 3 from J, leaving 14 bases between them. The germline gives CDR1 SNHLY, CDR2 FYNNEI. CDR3 length: 14 residues. Written as DNA, the CDR3 is TGTGCCAGCAGGGGGACGGAAACTTACTATGGCTACACCTTC. Translating gives CASRGTETYYGYTF.

The chain has TRBV6-1 and TRBJ2-7; a weak D match, TRBD1 (6 bases). The CDR3 is 13 residues long. Germline loops: CDR1 MNHNS, CDR2 SASEGT. V was pared by 8 bases and J by 0 bases, with 11 bases between. The CDR3 protein is CASADRSSYEQYV. CDR3 nucleotide sequence: TGTGCCAGCGCCGACAGGAGCTCCTACGAGCAGTACGTC.

The chain uses TRBV28 and TRBJ2-6; 8 bases agree with TRBD1. The V gene's germline CDR1 is MDHEN and CDR2 SYDVKM. Losses at the gene ends were 5 bases for V and 0 bases for J; bases not matched to a gene: 6. This CDR3 is 17 amino acids long. CDR3 bases: TGTGCCAGCAGTCCCGGGACAGGCCTCTCTGGGGCCAACGTCCTGACTTTC. This encodes CASSPGTGLSGANVLTF.

Many counts were recorded for this clonotype. The chain joins TRBV9 to TRBJ2-1; TRBD2 matches 12 bases. Germline V gene sequence: CDR1 SGDLS, CDR2 YYNGEE. J lost 7 bases, V lost 0 bases, and 5 bases had no gene match. The CDR3 is 16 amino acids. The CDR3 protein is CASSVVTSGSRNEQFF. In nucleotides, the CDR3 is TGTGCCAGCAGCGTAGTGACTAGCGGGAGTCGGAATGAGCAGTTCTTC.

The V and J genes are TRBV6-1 and TRBJ2-2, with 9 bases fitting TRBD1. The germline V gene has CDR1 MNHNS and CDR2 SASEGT. V lost 8 bases to trimming and J lost 4 bases; unmatched junction nucleotides: 8. The CDR3 has 15 amino acids. CDR3 nucleotide sequence: TGTGCCAGCGGCCGGGACAGGGCAGTCACCGGGGAGCTGTTTTTT. This translates into CASGRDRAVTGELFF.

V is TRBV6-2 or TRBV6-3 and J is TRBJ2-5, with D maybe TRBD2 (6 bases). CDR3 length: 17 residues. V lost 5 bases to trimming and J lost 7 bases, with 26 bases between them. The germline V gene has CDR1 MNHEY and CDR2 SVGEGT. Here the CDR3 DNA reads TGTGCCAGCAGTCCCCCGGGTAGCGGCTATCCTTCGGGGACCCAGTACTTC. This encodes CASSPPGSGYPSGTQYF.

This clonotype occurred a few times. The chain is built from TRBV7-9 and TRBJ2-2; D unresolved. This CDR3 spans 13 amino acids. Trimming pared 5 bases from V and 5 bases from J, leaving 9 bases between. Per germline, CDR1 SEHNR and CDR2 FQNEAQ (reference sequence). The chain's CDR3 is CASSHLVTGELFF. The CDR3, as DNA: TGTGCCAGCAGCCATCTAGTTACCGGGGAGCTGTTTTTT. The full variable domain, with the rest looked up from reference TRBV7-9 and TRBJ2-2, is DTGVSQNPRHKITKRGQNVTFRCDPISEHNRLYWYRQTLGQGPEFLTYFQNEAQLEKSRLLSDRFSAERPKGSFSTLEIQRTEQGDSAMYLCASSHLVTGELFFGEGSRLTVL.

V gene TRBV24-1 combines with J gene TRBJ2-2; D unresolved. The CDR3 is made up of 17 amino acids. Trimming left V 0 bases short and J 1 base short, with 11 bases between. Germline V gene sequence: CDR1 KGHDR, CDR2 SFDVKD. CDR3 nucleotides: TGTGCCACCAGTGATTTGGGCGACCGGAAGAACACCGGGGAGCTGTTTTTT. Translating it yields CATSDLGDRKNTGELFF.

This chain joins TRBV27 and TRBJ2-7, with TRBD2 identical over 7 bases. This CDR3 comprises 12 residues. The V and J ends lost 7 bases and 6 bases, in that order; junction bases with no gene match: 6. Germline-derived CDR1 and CDR2 are MNHEY and SMNVEV (reference sequence). The CDR3 nucleotides are TGTGCCAGCAAGACTGGGGGGGGCGAGCAGTACGTC. Residues: CASKTGGGEQYV.

The chain recombines TRBV20-1 with TRBJ2-1, with TRBD2 as a possible D gene (6 bases). The CDR3 is 17 amino acids. The ends were cut back, 0 bases at V and 7 bases at J, with 22 bases in the middle. Germline lookup yields CDR1 DFQATT and CDR2 SNEGSKA (reference sequence). The CDR3, as DNA: TGCAGTGCTAGAGATCTTTGGCGGGAACGGTCTGATAATGAGCAGTTCTTC. Translation gives CSARDLWRERSDNEQFF.

This clonotype was observed a few times. The V gene is TRBV7-9, the J gene TRBJ2-1; 8 nucleotides match TRBD1. V trimming: 1 base; J trimming: 4 bases; junction bases outside the gene matches: 6. CDR3 size: 16 residues. Germline CDR1 reads SEHNR; CDR2 reads FQNEAQ (reference sequence). The CDR3 bases are TGTGCCAGCAGCTTAGTCCGTGGACAGGGATACAATGAGCAGTTCTTC. Its translation is CASSLVRGQGYNEQFF.

The chain has TRBV28 and TRBJ2-3; tentative D call: TRBD2 (5 bases). The V and J ends lost 6 bases and 2 bases respectively, with 15 bases between them. The CDR3 consists of 15 residues. Germline-derived CDR1 and CDR2 are MDHEN and SYDVKM. This CDR3 is CASRTGTRPTDTQYF. In DNA form, the CDR3 reads TGTGCCAGCAGAACGGGAACGAGGCCCACAGATACGCAGTATTTT.

There are many counts of this clonotype. The chain carries TRBV28 and TRBJ2-2, with unresolved D. V was clipped by 9 bases and J by 2 bases, with 10 bases between them. The CDR3 loop spans 13 amino acids. From germline, CDR1 is MDHEN and CDR2 SYDVKM. The CDR3 loop is CASDTSNTGELFF. CDR3 nucleotide sequence: TGTGCCAGTGACACCTCAAACACCGGGGAGCTGTTTTTT. Combining the CDR3 with reference TRBV28 and TRBJ2-2 gives the whole variable domain DVKVTQSSRYLVKRTGEKVFLECVQDMDHENMFWYRQDPGLGLRLIYFSYDVKMKEKGDIPEGYSVSREKKERFSLILESASTNQTSMYLCASDTSNTGELFFGEGSRLTVL.

This clonotype was recorded a few times. The chain employs TRBV4-1 and TRBJ2-2; possibly TRBD2 for D (6 bases). From germline, CDR1 is MGHRA and CDR2 YSYEKL. This CDR3 comprises 18 residues. Trimming removed 2 bases from V and 4 bases from J, with 20 bases in between. DNA of the CDR3: TGCGCCAGCAGCCAAACGACCGGGACTGTAATCGTCACCGGGGAGCTGTTTTTT. This gives the protein CASSQTTGTVIVTGELFF.

This clonotype turned up a few times. This chain connects TRBV7-9 to TRBJ2-1, with TRBD2 identical over 12 bases. CDR1 is SEHNR, CDR2 FQNEAQ, per germline (reference sequence). The CDR3 consists of 14 residues. J gave up 8 bases and V 9 bases, and 8 bases lay outside the gene matches. This CDR3 is CASHPSGGVDEQFF. DNA of the CDR3: TGTGCCAGTCACCCTAGCGGGGGGGTTGATGAGCAGTTCTTC.

V is TRBV20-1 and J is TRBJ2-3; 9 bases match TRBD2. With V trimmed by 2 bases and J by 2 bases, 5 bases remained unmatched. In germline, CDR1 is DFQATT, CDR2 SNEGSKA (reference sequence). The CDR3 sequence is 15 residues long. CDR3 protein: CSARPTSGSTDTQYF. The CDR3 nucleotides read TGCAGTGCTAGACCGACTAGCGGTTCCACAGATACGCAGTATTTT.

The chain recombines TRBV27 with TRBJ2-1; TRBD2 matches at 11 bases. Germline V CDR1 and CDR2: MNHEY, SMNVEV (reference sequence). The CDR3 length is 16 residues. V lost 3 bases to trimming and J lost 4 bases; unmatched junction nucleotides: 5. In nucleotides, the CDR3 is TGTGCCAGCAGTTTGGGTACTAGCGGGGGATACAATGAGCAGTTCTTC. It is translated as CASSLGTSGGYNEQFF.

In its sample, this clonotype was seen a few times. The CDR3 loop reads CSARGPLASGTIYF. CDR3 DNA sequence: TGCAGTGCGCGGGGACCCCTGGCTTCAGGCACCATATATTTT. The chain is built from TRBV20-1 and TRBJ1-3; D is possibly TRBD1 (5 bases). Trimming pared 6 bases from V and 9 bases from J, leaving 21 bases between. This CDR3 has 14 amino acids. Germline V gene sequence: CDR1 DFQATT, CDR2 SNEGSKA (reference sequence).

This chain connects TRBV13 to TRBJ2-1; TRBD2 matches 13 bases. Trimming at V came to 5 bases and at J to 8 bases, leaving 12 bases not matched to a gene. This CDR3 spans 17 amino acids. Germline CDR1 reads PRHDT; CDR2 reads FYEKMQ (reference sequence). The CDR3 loop reads CASSPWTSGSIIDEQFF. For the CDR3, the DNA is TGTGCCAGCAGCCCTTGGACTAGCGGGAGCATAATAGATGAGCAGTTCTTC. Full variable domain (rest looked up from reference TRBV13 and TRBJ2-1): AAGVIQSPRHLIKEKRETATLKCYPIPRHDTVYWYQQGPGQDPQFLISFYEKMQSDKGSIPDRFSAQQFSDYHSELNMSSLELGDSALYFCASSPWTSGSIIDEQFFGPGTRLTVL.

The rearrangement joins TRBV11-1 to TRBJ2-1, with TRBD1 matching over 9 bases. CDR1 and CDR2 from the germline V gene are SGHAT and FQDESV (reference sequence). The CDR3 totals 18 residues. V lost 5 bases, J lost 5 bases, and 16 bases stayed unmatched. The CDR3 region is CASSHKGRRDRDHNEQFF. CDR3 nucleotides: TGTGCCAGCAGCCATAAGGGTCGTCGGGACAGGGACCACAATGAGCAGTTCTTC. The full variable domain, rest sourced from reference TRBV11-1 and TRBJ2-1, is EAEVAQSPRYKITEKSQAVAFWCDPISGHATLYWYRQILGQGPELLVQFQDESVVDDSQLPKDRFSAERLKGVDSTLKIQPAELGDSAMYLCASSHKGRRDRDHNEQFFGPGTRLTVL.

The gene calls are TRBV20-1 and TRBJ2-1; possible D gene TRBD2, 5 bases. The CDR3 contains 13 residues. V lost 4 bases, J lost 1 base, and 8 bases lay in between. Germline V gene sequence: CDR1 DFQATT, CDR2 SNEGSKA (reference sequence). This CDR3 is CSANGESYNEQFF. The DNA of the CDR3 is TGCAGTGCTAACGGGGAATCCTACAATGAGCAGTTCTTC.

This clonotype occurred a few times. The chain carries TRBV14 and TRBJ2-1, with D perhaps TRBD1 or TRBD2 (5 bases each). Germline lookup yields CDR1 SGHDN and CDR2 FVKESK. The ends were cut back, 5 bases at V and 0 bases at J, with 14 bases in the middle. The CDR3 spans 16 residues. The CDR3 bases are TGTGCCAGCAGCGGCCGGGGCGGAAGCTCCTACAATGAGCAGTTCTTC. As protein: CASSGRGGSSYNEQFF. Complete variable domain (other parts from reference TRBV14 and TRBJ2-1): EAGVTQFPSHSVIEKGQTVTLRCDPISGHDNLYWYRRVMGKEIKFLLHFVKESKQDESGMPNNRFLAERTGGTYSTLKVQPAELEDSGVYFCASSGRGGSSYNEQFFGPGTRLTVL.

The chain employs TRBV12-3 or TRBV12-4 and TRBJ2-1, with D possibly TRBD2 on 6 matching bases. The CDR3 is made up of 14 amino acids. V was clipped by 5 bases and J by 5 bases, with 13 bases between them. DNA for the CDR3: TGTGCCAGCAGTCCTCACGGCGGGGACAATGAGCAGTTCTTC. It codes for CASSPHGGDNEQFF.

V gene TRBV4-2 combines with J gene TRBJ2-1; D may be TRBD1 (6 bases). The V gene's germline CDR1 is LGHNA and CDR2 YNFKEQ. V lost 4 bases, J lost 7 bases, and 17 bases lay in between. This CDR3 has 15 amino acids. The CDR3 reads CASSPSWGRGNEQFF. The CDR3 DNA reads as TGTGCCAGCAGCCCTTCGTGGGGGCGAGGGAATGAGCAGTTCTTC.

This clonotype was observed many times. The rearrangement joins TRBV12-3 or TRBV12-4 to TRBJ1-2; 7 bases agree with TRBD1. This CDR3 has 13 amino acids. Trimming cost V 5 bases and J 2 bases; bases outside gene matches: 2. The CDR3 protein is CASSKQGNYGYTF. The CDR3 bases are TGTGCCAGCAGTAAACAGGGGAACTATGGCTACACCTTC.

A few counts support this clonotype. V and J are TRBV7-9 and TRBJ2-3, with D possibly TRBD1 on 7 matching bases. CDR3 length: 16 residues. Germline lookup yields CDR1 SEHNR and CDR2 FQNEAQ (reference sequence). Trimming took off 4 bases at V and 4 bases at J, with 18 bases between the two ends. The CDR3 region has the DNA TGTGCCAGCAGCTCTCAGGGGGGTTATTTGCCAGATACGCAGTATTTT. Its protein product is CASSSQGGYLPDTQYF.

The chain joins TRBV6-1 to TRBJ1-1; tentatively, D is TRBD1 (5 bases). V was clipped by 2 bases and J by 1 base, with 11 bases between them. CDR1 and CDR2 (germline): MNHNS, SASEGT. This CDR3 has 15 residues. The CDR3 region is CASSELGAKNTEAFF. DNA of the CDR3: TGTGCCAGCAGTGAATTAGGGGCTAAGAACACTGAAGCTTTCTTT.

The chain has TRBV5-5 and TRBJ2-7; 8 nucleotides line up with TRBD1. The CDR3 totals 14 residues. V gave up 3 bases and J gave up 6 bases; unmatched junction bases: 8. Germline assignment: CDR1 SGHKS and CDR2 YYEKEE (reference sequence). This CDR3 is CASSSGQGVVEQYF. The CDR3 DNA reads TGTGCCAGCAGCTCCGGACAGGGTGTGGTCGAGCAGTACTTC.

This clonotype was counted only a few times. This chain connects TRBV11-2 to TRBJ2-2, with 14 bases that match TRBD2. CDR3 size: 20 residues. V was pared by 3 bases and J by 6 bases, with 15 bases of the junction left unmatched. The V gene's germline CDR1 is SGHAT and CDR2 FQNNGV. The CDR3 is CASSFFVGGGTSGRAGELFF. CDR3 nucleotides: TGTGCCAGCAGCTTCTTTGTCGGTGGAGGGACTAGCGGGAGAGCCGGGGAGCTGTTTTTT.